These 20 T cell receptor beta chains share one sample of origin, sequenced in a study of a mutant IDH1 vaccine in newly diagnosed glioma. TCRdb's copy holds only in-frame clones and misses some; the assay was immunoSEQ multiplex PCR. The sample holds over 25,000 clones, less than 90% seen once. The time point here: baseline, week 1 (first vaccination visit). Treatment of the sample: pre-vaccination baseline after standard-of-care therapy. The specimen comprised PBMCs, sampled from a glioma patient treated with radiotherapy, temozolomide or both. These TCRs come from a woman in her 40s with glioma.

The rearrangement uses TRBV29-1 and TRBJ1-1; D is possibly TRBD1 (5 bases). Germline CDR1 SQVTM, CDR2 ANQGSEA. V gave up 7 bases and J gave up 10 bases, with 22 bases separating them. The CDR3 totals 13 residues. The CDR3 bases are TGCAGCGCAACTAGGACACATGAAGTTGGAGCTTTCTTT. Its translation is CSATRTHEVGAFF.

This clone is termed medium-sized. The chain has TRBV10-3 and TRBJ1-1; 9 positions match TRBD1. The germline V gene has CDR1 ENHRY and CDR2 SYGVKD. The CDR3 totals 13 residues. With V trimmed by 10 bases and J by 4 bases, 7 bases remained unmatched. This CDR3 reads CATSQGAPTEAFF. CDR3 coding DNA: TGTGCCACTTCACAGGGGGCGCCCACTGAAGCTTTCTTT.

This chain uses TRBV10-3 with TRBJ2-7, with a tentative D call TRBD2 (5 bases). This CDR3 comprises 22 residues. Deletions cut 3 bases from V and 3 bases from J, with 36 bases between. Germline V gives CDR1 ENHRY, CDR2 SYGVKD. Here the CDR3 reads CAISEVFIIGRRGRMNSYEQYF. Written as DNA, the CDR3 is TGTGCCATCAGTGAAGTTTTTATCATTGGCAGAAGAGGGCGGATGAACAGCTACGAGCAGTACTTC.

V usage is TRBV25-1 and J usage is TRBJ1-2; TRBD1 matches at 7 bases. This CDR3 is 14 amino acids long. Germline V CDR1 and CDR2: MGHDK, SYGVNS. Trimming took 4 bases from V and 10 from J; bases not matched to a gene: 12. CDR3 in amino acids: CASSANQGGTYYTF. CDR3 DNA sequence: TGTGCCAGCAGTGCAAACCAAGGGGGCACCTACTACACCTTC.

J is TRBJ2-7 and V is TRBV4-1; maybe TRBD2 (6 bases). The CDR3 has 14 residues. Germline CDR1 is MGHRA and CDR2 is YSYEKL. V was pared by 0 bases and J by 1 base, with 7 bases between. CDR3 bases: TGCGCCAGCAGCCAAGAACGGGGGTCCTACGAGCAGTACTTC. It is translated as CASSQERGSYEQYF.

The chain recombines TRBV4-1 with TRBJ1-3, with 8 bases lining up with TRBD1. V trimming: 3 bases; J trimming: 4 bases; junction bases outside the gene matches: 11. The CDR3 runs to 17 residues. Germline CDR1 reads MGHRA; CDR2 reads YSYEKL. The CDR3 is CASSQAFTGGIGNTIYF. CDR3 bases: TGCGCCAGCAGCCAGGCATTCACAGGGGGTATCGGAAACACCATATATTTT.

V gene TRBV5-1 combines with J gene TRBJ2-1, with 8 positions matching TRBD2. Per germline, CDR1 SGHRS and CDR2 YFSETQ. The CDR3 has 14 amino acids. The ends lost 5 bases at V and 7 bases at J; junction bases unmatched: 8. This CDR3 reads CASSLGGALNEQFF. CDR3 nucleotides: TGCGCCAGCAGTCTCGGGGGGGCATTGAATGAGCAGTTCTTC. Full variable domain (missing parts from reference TRBV5-1 and TRBJ2-1): KAGVTQTPRYLIKTRGQQVTLSCSPISGHRSVSWYQQTPGQGLQFLFEYFSETQRNKGNFPGRFSGRQFSNSRSEMNVSTLELGDSALYLCASSLGGALNEQFFGPGTRLTVL.

The table lists this clone with a count of one. DNA of the CDR3: TGTGCCAGCAGCTCGGGAGGTGAAGCTTTCTTT. Its translation is CASSSGGEAFF. V is TRBV7-9 and J is TRBJ1-1; D gene uncertain. V dropped 4 bases and J dropped 7 bases, with 7 bases sitting between them. Germline V lookup: CDR1 SEHNR, CDR2 FQNEAQ (reference sequence). The CDR3 loop spans 11 amino acids.

CDR3 DNA sequence: TGTGCCAGCAGCCACCCCTCCAGGCGCCAGGGCAATCAGCCCCAGCATTTT. Residues: CASSHPSRRQGNQPQHF. The rearrangement links TRBV4-2 to TRBJ1-5; D remains unclear. V was shortened by 3 bases and J by 2 bases, with 17 bases between the two germline ends. Per germline, CDR1 LGHNA and CDR2 YNFKEQ. The CDR3 runs 17 residues.

This clone was found a few times. V is TRBV11-2 and J is TRBJ2-7, with 9 nucleotides matching TRBD1. CDR3 length: 16 amino acids. The V and J ends lost 5 bases and 0 bases, in that order; junction bases with no gene match: 8. CDR1 and CDR2 from the germline V gene are SGHAT and FQNNGV. This chain's CDR3 is CASSQITGGHSYEQYF. The DNA for the CDR3 is TGTGCCAGCAGCCAAATAACAGGGGGCCACTCCTACGAGCAGTACTTC. Together with reference TRBV11-2 and TRBJ2-7, the CDR3 gives the full variable domain: EAGVAQSPRYKIIEKRQSVAFWCNPISGHATLYWYQQILGQGPKLLIQFQNNGVVDDSQLPKDRFSAERLKGVDSTLKIQPAKLEDSAVYLCASSQITGGHSYEQYFGPGTRLTVT.

The chain joins TRBV6-6 to TRBJ2-3; D is unclear. The CDR3 sequence is 11 residues long. V shed 10 bases and J shed 4 bases, with 9 bases lying between them. Germline-derived CDR1 and CDR2 are MNHNY and SVGAGI (reference sequence). CDR3 DNA sequence: TGTGCCACCTCCCCGGCAGATACGCAGTATTTT. Residues: CATSPADTQYF.

This clone was seen just once. V and J are TRBV6-5 and TRBJ2-2; perhaps D is TRBD1 or TRBD2 (6 bases each). The CDR3 extends over 16 amino acids. The V gene's germline CDR1 is MNHEY and CDR2 SVGAGI. V dropped 2 bases and J dropped 4 bases, with 14 bases sitting between them. As DNA, the CDR3 is TGTGCCAGCAGTTACGAGGGGGGACGAGGCACCGGGGAGCTGTTTTTT. Protein product: CASSYEGGRGTGELFF.

The chain couples TRBV2 to TRBJ2-7; D is perhaps TRBD2 (7 bases). Germline V CDR1 and CDR2: SNHLY, FYNNEI. V was trimmed by 6 bases and J by 2 bases, leaving 23 bases between them. The CDR3 is 17 residues long. CDR3 loop: CASRGGQSARRPYEQYF. CDR3 sequence (DNA): TGTGCCAGCAGGGGGGGGCAGTCGGCTAGGAGACCCTACGAGCAGTACTTC. The variable domain in full, completed from reference TRBV2 and TRBJ2-7, reads EPEVTQTPSHQVTQMGQEVILRCVPISNHLYFYWYRQILGQKVEFLVSFYNNEISEKSEIFDDQFSVERPDGSNFTLKIRSTKLEDSAMYFCASRGGQSARRPYEQYFGPGTRLTVT.

The DNA for the CDR3 is TGCGCCAGCAGCTTAACCGGGACAGGGATCCAAGAGACCCAGTACTTC. Amino acids: CASSLTGTGIQETQYF. The chain combines TRBV5-1 with TRBJ2-5; 9 nucleotides match TRBD1. The germline V gene encodes CDR1 SGHRS and CDR2 YFSETQ. The CDR3 sequence is 16 residues long. V shed 2 bases, J shed 1 base, and the junction held 6 bases outside the gene matches.

This chain uses TRBV6-1 with TRBJ1-1; no clear D gene. Trimming pared 6 bases from V and 4 bases from J, leaving 12 bases between. Germline CDR1 and CDR2: MNHNS and SASEGT. The CDR3 length is 13 residues. The CDR3: CASSLTMGTEAFF. The CDR3 region has the DNA TGTGCCAGCAGCCTCACTATGGGCACTGAAGCTTTCTTT.

This clone was recorded only once. This chain joins TRBV6-6 and TRBJ1-2; D uncertain. In germline, CDR1 is MNHNY, CDR2 SVGAGI (reference sequence). The CDR3 sequence is 14 residues long. V was cut by 10 bases and J by 4 bases, with 19 bases left in between. CDR3 sequence (DNA): TGTGCCACCAAAGGCGTCGGCAGAGTCTATGGCTACACCTTC. It translates to CATKGVGRVYGYTF.

The rearrangement links TRBV5-1 to TRBJ2-5; possibly TRBD1 for D (6 bases). Trimming took 1 base from V and 7 from J, leaving 8 bases between them. CDR1 is SGHRS and CDR2 is YFSETQ in the germline V gene. The CDR3 is 12 residues long. The CDR3 region is CASSLLQGTQYF. CDR3 DNA: TGCGCCAGCAGCTTGTTACAGGGGACCCAGTACTTC.

This chain uses TRBV9 with TRBJ2-1, with 8 bases that match TRBD2. The CDR3 length is 16 residues. V trimming: 4 bases; J trimming: 13 bases; junction bases outside the gene matches: 19. CDR1 is SGDLS and CDR2 is YYNGEE in the germline V gene. CDR3 coding DNA: TGTGCCAGCAGCTCCGCTTCCTCTTCCCATAGCGGGACCCAGTTCTTC. Encoded protein: CASSSASSSHSGTQFF.

This clone was picked up a small number of times. CDR3 nucleotides: TGTGCCACCGGAGCGGGGGCCACCGGGGAGCTGTTTTTT. Amino acid sequence: CATGAGATGELFF. The chain combines TRBV6-4 with TRBJ2-2; 8 bases map to TRBD2. The CDR3 runs to 13 residues. Germline CDR1 MRHNA, CDR2 SNTAGT. V lost 10 bases, J lost 4 bases, and 5 bases stayed unmatched.

This clone was seen a single time. V and J are TRBV5-1 and TRBJ2-7; 7 nucleotides line up with TRBD2. Germline V lookup: CDR1 SGHRS, CDR2 YFSETQ. V lost 0 bases to trimming and J lost 0 bases; unmatched junction nucleotides: 9. The CDR3 is made up of 17 amino acids. The CDR3 nucleotides are TGCGCCAGCAGCTTGGCCCGAGGACGCGGGAGCTCCTACGAGCAGTACTTC. This encodes CASSLARGRGSSYEQYF.